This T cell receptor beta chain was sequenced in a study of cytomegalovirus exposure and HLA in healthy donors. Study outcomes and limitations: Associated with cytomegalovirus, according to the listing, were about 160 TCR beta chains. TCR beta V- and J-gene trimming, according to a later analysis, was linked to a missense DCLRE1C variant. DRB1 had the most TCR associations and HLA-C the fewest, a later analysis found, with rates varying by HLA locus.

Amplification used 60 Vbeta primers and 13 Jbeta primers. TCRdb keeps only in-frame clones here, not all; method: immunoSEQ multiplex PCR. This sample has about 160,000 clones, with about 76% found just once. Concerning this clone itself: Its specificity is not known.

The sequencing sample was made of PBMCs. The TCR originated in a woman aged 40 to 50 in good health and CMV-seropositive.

The CDR3 reads CASSGDSGGYTF. CDR3 nucleotide sequence: TGTGCCAGCAGCGGGGACAGTGGTGGCTACACCTTC. The chain uses TRBV5-6 and TRBJ1-2, with 7 nucleotides matching TRBD1. The ends lost 4 bases at V and 7 bases at J; junction bases unmatched: 4. Looked up from germline, CDR1 is SGHDT and CDR2 is YYEEEE. This CDR3 comprises 12 residues.